This T cell receptor beta chain is drawn from a study of blood T cell repertoires in COVID-19. Across the study: Nucleic acid was either cDNA or gDNA, and it came from T cells, B-cell-depleted T cells, or PBMCs.

Authors' methods: Amplification from reference gene primers served as the basis for estimated nucleated cell counts. This table comes from immunoSEQ multiplex PCR, and its TCRdb copy is limited to in-frame clones, with some not included. The V and J calls and the clone size are those of that table, but D and trimming were determined from the DNA. The sample contains 100,000 to 150,000 clones, 75% to 90% of which appear only once. Trimming left V 5 bases short and J 3 bases short, with 14 bases between. The CDR3 length is 14 residues. Germline assignment: CDR1 SGHAT and CDR2 FQNNGV. This clone was observed a single time.

Sequenced material: peripheral blood. The origin of this receptor is a man aged 50-59 years with active COVID-19. J is TRBJ2-7 and V is TRBV11-2; D may be TRBD2 (6 bases). CDR3 region: CASSHQPGDYEQYF. DNA of the CDR3: TGTGCCAGCAGCCATCAGCCGGGGGACTACGAGCAGTACTTC. The variable domain in full, completed from reference TRBV11-2 and TRBJ2-7, reads EAGVAQSPRYKIIEKRQSVAFWCNPISGHATLYWYQQILGQGPKLLIQFQNNGVVDDSQLPKDRFSAERLKGVDSTLKIQPAKLEDSAVYLCASSHQPGDYEQYFGPGTRLTVT.